This T cell receptor beta chain was captured in a study of OX40 agonist ivuxolimab in advanced cancers. The wider study: Patients' therapy was ivuxolimab, an antibody that acts as an agonist of OX40 (CD134). General study results and limits: Antigen specificity of clonally expanded peripheral T cells was not established.

This clone was observed once. No antigen is known for it. The junction had 4 bases not matched to a gene; V was cut back by 7 bases and J by 9 bases. CDR1 is SQVTM, CDR2 ANQGSEA, per germline. The CDR3 loop spans 11 amino acids. Clones were read by immunoSEQ multiplex PCR, and TCRdb kept only the in-frame ones, dropping some. The sample records about 69,000 clones, roughly 87% being singletons. V usage is TRBV29-1 and J usage is TRBJ2-1; the match to TRBD2 covers 9 bases. This sequence was found in an adult with an advanced solid tumor such as melanoma, head and neck, liver or kidney cancer. The starting material was CD4+ or CD8+ T cells sorted from blood, obtained in a trial of the OX40 agonist ivuxolimab. The CDR3 DNA follows: TGCAGCGGCGGGGGGGTGCCTGAGCAGTTCTTC. Encoded protein: CSGGGVPEQFF.